This T cell receptor (beta chain) was documented in a study of cytomegalovirus exposure and HLA in healthy donors. 13 Jbeta primers and 60 Vbeta primers were used for the PCR. The assay was immunoSEQ multiplex PCR, and TCRdb's table has in-frame clones only and misses some. The sample carries 250,000 to 300,000 clones, 80% to 95% recorded once. Germline loops: CDR1 SGHDT, CDR2 YYEEEE. Trimming took off 5 bases at V and 6 bases at J, with 25 bases between the two ends. This CDR3 region has 17 residues. The TCR was taken from a girl aged 2 to 9 in good health and CMV-seronegative. Sample: PBMCs. The chain is built from TRBV5-6 and TRBJ2-3; possibly TRBD2 for D (6 bases). DNA of the CDR3: TGTGCCAGCAGTTTAGGCGGACGAGTCGCGGGGTCGGATACGCAGTATTTT. Translation: CASSLGGRVAGSDTQYF.